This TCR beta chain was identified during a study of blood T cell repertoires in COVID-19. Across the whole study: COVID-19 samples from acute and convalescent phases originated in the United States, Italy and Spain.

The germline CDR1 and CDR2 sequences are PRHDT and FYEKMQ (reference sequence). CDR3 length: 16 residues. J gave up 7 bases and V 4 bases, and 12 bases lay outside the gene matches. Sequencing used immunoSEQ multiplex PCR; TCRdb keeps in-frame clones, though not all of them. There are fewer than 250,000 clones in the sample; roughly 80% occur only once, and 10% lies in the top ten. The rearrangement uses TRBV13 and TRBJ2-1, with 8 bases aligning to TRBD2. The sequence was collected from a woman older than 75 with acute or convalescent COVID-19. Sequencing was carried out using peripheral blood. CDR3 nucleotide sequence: TGTGCCAGCAGCTGGCGGGAGGCGGGGGCTTGGAATGAGCAGTTCTTC. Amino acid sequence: CASSWREAGAWNEQFF. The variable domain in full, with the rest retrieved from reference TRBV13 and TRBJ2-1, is AAGVIQSPRHLIKEKRETATLKCYPIPRHDTVYWYQQGPGQDPQFLISFYEKMQSDKGSIPDRFSAQQFSDYHSELNMSSLELGDSALYFCASSWREAGAWNEQFFGPGTRLTVL.